This is a list of T cell receptor beta chains from one sample in a study of T cell responses to AZD1222 COVID-19 vaccine. The table came from immunoSEQ multiplex PCR; TCRdb's copy has only in-frame clones and leaves some out. Here the sample spans roughly 150,000 clones, under 95% being singletons. The sample was peripheral blood, taken 28 days after the second AZD1222 dose. These receptors were taken from an adult who received the AZD1222 COVID-19 vaccine. Each CDR3 is given with its conserved first and last residue.

CDR3aa,j_gene,v_gene
CASTERGGRGEAFF,TRBJ1-1,TRBV6-5
CSAAGTNEQFF,TRBJ2-1,TRBV20-1
CASSRTSGGIFTDTQYF,TRBJ2-3,TRBV19
CASSPPEKYEQYF,TRBJ2-7,TRBV7-9
CASSSGSDGYTF,TRBJ1-2,TRBV7-9
CASSGQGGDEKLFF,TRBJ1-4,TRBV5-4
CASSYSFTAIQETQYF,TRBJ2-5,TRBV6-5
CASSEMGQGSQPQHF,TRBJ1-5,TRBV6-1
CASSEAGLENTIYF,TRBJ1-3,TRBV6-1
CASSLRLAGYNEQFF,TRBJ2-1,TRBV7-3
CASSEALLGGQGEAGNYGYTF,TRBJ1-2,TRBV2